The rows below give T cell receptor beta chains drawn from one sample of a study of T-cell memory formation after mild COVID-19. In TCRdb, the 5' RACE reads were re-called with MiXCR into one record per CDR3 protein. The sample holds 300,000 to 350,000 distinct CDR3 sequences, approximately 15% seen once. The sample was PBMCs or a T cell subset sorted from them (not recorded which). Source of these receptors: a man between 18 and 29 years old who had mild COVID-19 (a few samples of this study predate the infection). Cell type and time point are not known. Both conserved end residues are part of each CDR3. Each record gives: V gene, clone size, J gene, CDR3 protein. Part of the rows lack a size; the others show once, few, many or a class for expanded clones.

TRBV29-1	NA	TRBJ2-1	CSVLDAHNEQFF
TRBV29-1	few	TRBJ2-1	CSVEGEGGVYNEQFF
TRBV4-1	many	TRBJ2-7	CASSQESDYEQYF
TRBV29-1	few	TRBJ2-3	CSVAGGASGYTDTQYF
TRBV2	NA	TRBJ1-4	CASSVESTNEKLFF
TRBV7-2	NA	TRBJ1-1	CASSLEWADTEAFF
TRBV4-1	NA	TRBJ2-7	CASSLIDSSYEQYF
TRBV10-2	few	TRBJ2-5	CASRAVVAGGASETQYF
TRBV6-4	few	TRBJ2-1	CASSDSSGGIEQFF
TRBV5-1	few	TRBJ2-3	CASSTRTSGFGTDTQYF
TRBV28	NA	TRBJ1-1	CASSFVGAAFF
TRBV10-3	NA	TRBJ2-1	CAISVLAGGPPNDQFF
TRBV3-1	NA	TRBJ2-1	CASSQGPGTSVVGEQFF
TRBV5-1	NA	TRBJ2-3	CASSLDPSGAGTQYF
TRBV12-3/TRBV12-4	many	TRBJ2-2	CASSSPGGELFF
TRBV7-8	NA	TRBJ2-3	CASSNGGHFPTDTQYF
TRBV7-2	few	TRBJ2-2	CASSLGDVAGELFF
TRBV12-3/TRBV12-4	few	TRBJ1-6	CASRARSSYNSPLHF
TRBV20-1	few	TRBJ1-3	CSASFGVGNTIYF
TRBV5-1	few	TRBJ2-1	CASSPRDSSYNEQFF
TRBV29-1	few	TRBJ1-2	CSVDSTGGDGYTF
TRBV11-2	few	TRBJ2-5	CASSLEVGAGAQYF
TRBV30	NA	TRBJ2-2	CAWSVGFTNTGELFF
TRBV5-1	NA	TRBJ1-1	CASSLAVRSTEAFF
TRBV12-5	few	TRBJ1-2	CASGFGDSVNYGYTF
TRBV7-9	many	TRBJ1-1	CASSLEGSGESEAFF
TRBV4-1	NA	TRBJ1-3	CASSPHAVSYSGNTIYF